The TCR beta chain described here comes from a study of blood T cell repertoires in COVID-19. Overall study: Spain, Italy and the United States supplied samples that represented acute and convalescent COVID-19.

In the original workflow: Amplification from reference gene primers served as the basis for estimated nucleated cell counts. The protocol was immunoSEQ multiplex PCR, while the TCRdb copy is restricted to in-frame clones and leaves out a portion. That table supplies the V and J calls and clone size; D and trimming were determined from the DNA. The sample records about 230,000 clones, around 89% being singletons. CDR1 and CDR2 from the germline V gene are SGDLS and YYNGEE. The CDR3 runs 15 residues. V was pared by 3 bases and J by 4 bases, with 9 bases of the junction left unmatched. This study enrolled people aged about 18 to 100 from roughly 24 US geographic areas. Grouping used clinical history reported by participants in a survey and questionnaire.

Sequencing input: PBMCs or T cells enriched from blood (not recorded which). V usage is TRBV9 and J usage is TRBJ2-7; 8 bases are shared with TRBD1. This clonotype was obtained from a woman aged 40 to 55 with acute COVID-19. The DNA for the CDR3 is TGTGCCAGCAGCGCGCGACAGGGGATTAGTTACGAGCAGTACTTC. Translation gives CASSARQGISYEQYF.